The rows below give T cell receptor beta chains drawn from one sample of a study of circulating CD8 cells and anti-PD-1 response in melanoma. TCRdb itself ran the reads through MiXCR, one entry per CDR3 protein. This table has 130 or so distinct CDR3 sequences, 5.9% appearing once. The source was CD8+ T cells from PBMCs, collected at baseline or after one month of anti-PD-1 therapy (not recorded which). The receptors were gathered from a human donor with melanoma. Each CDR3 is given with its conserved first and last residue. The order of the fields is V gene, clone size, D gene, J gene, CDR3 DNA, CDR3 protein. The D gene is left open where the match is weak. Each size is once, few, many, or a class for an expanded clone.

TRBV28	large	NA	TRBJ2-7	TGTGCCAGCAGCAACGGACCCGGACTTAAGAGCTCCTACGAGCAGTACTTC	CASSNGPGLKSSYEQYF
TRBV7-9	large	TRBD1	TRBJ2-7	TGTGCCAGCAGCCCCCCGGGACAGGGTACAAGCGAGCAGTACTTC	CASSPPGQGTSEQYF
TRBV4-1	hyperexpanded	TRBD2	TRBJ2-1	TGCGCCAGCAGCCAACGGGAGGGTTCCTTCAGATACAATGAGCAGTTCTTC	CASSQREGSFRYNEQFF
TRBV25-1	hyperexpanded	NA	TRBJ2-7	TGTGCCAGCAGCACCAATCCCTACGAGCAGTACTTC	CASSTNPYEQYF
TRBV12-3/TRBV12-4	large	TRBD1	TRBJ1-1	TGTGCCAGCAGTAAATTTCCCCGGGACAGGGGGACTTTTGTTACTGAAGCTTTCTTT	CASSKFPRDRGTFVTEAFF
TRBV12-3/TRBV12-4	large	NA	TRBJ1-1	TGTGCCAGCCGAGTTGGGATAAGGGGGGGGAACACTGAAGCTTTCTTT	CASRVGIRGGNTEAFF
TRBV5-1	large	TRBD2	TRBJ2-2	TGCGCCAGCAGCCCTGGACTAGCGGGGGGGCGCACCGGGGAGCTGTTTTTT	CASSPGLAGGRTGELFF
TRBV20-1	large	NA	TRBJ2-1	TGCAGTGCTGGACGGGCCGAGCAGTTCTTC	CSAGRAEQFF
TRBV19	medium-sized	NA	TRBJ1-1	TGTGCCAGTAGTTCGGGGGGCGGTTTTGGCACTGAAGCTTTCTTT	CASSSGGGFGTEAFF
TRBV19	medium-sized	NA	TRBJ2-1	TGTGCCAGTAGTTTTGGATTCAGGGGACTCGAGTTCTTC	CASSFGFRGLEFF
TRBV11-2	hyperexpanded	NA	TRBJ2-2	TGTGCCAGCAGCTTAATGAGGAACACCGGGGAGCTGTTTTTT	CASSLMRNTGELFF